Listed here are 28 T cell receptor beta chains from one sample, sequenced in a study of T cell responses to AZD1222 COVID-19 vaccine (dated by TCRdb to about 2021). The method was the immunoSEQ multiplex PCR assay. TCRdb obtained this table from immuneACCESS and retained in-frame rearrangements with V and J assigned. These tables miss some clones; where compared with another copy, unresolved V genes account for less than half of the shortfall, and the remainder is unexplained. The sample profile shows 100,000 or so clones; roughly 87% of them were found once. Of the sample, 15% to 20% falls within the top ten clones. The time point label for this specimen denotes: baseline before first vaccination. Here the sequenced sample was peripheral blood, taken on day 0 of AZD1222 vaccination. The receptors stem from an adult in good health.

The J gene is TRBJ2-3, the V gene TRBV10-3; 9 nucleotides align to TRBD2. In germline, CDR1 is ENHRY, CDR2 SYGVKD. The V gene end was trimmed by 3 bases and the J gene end by 1 base; junction bases not matched to a gene: 2. The CDR3 is 15 residues long. The CDR3 protein is CAISDGGGGTDTQYF. The DNA for the CDR3 is TGTGCCATCAGTGACGGCGGGGGGGGCACAGATACGCAGTATTTT.

This chain uses TRBV5-5 with TRBJ2-1, with D unclear. The V gene lost 2 bases and the J gene lost 10 bases, with 10 bases spanning the gap. The CDR3 is 12 amino acids. Germline V gives CDR1 SGHKS, CDR2 YYEKEE (reference sequence). CDR3 sequence reads: CASSFPRGEQFF. CDR3 nucleotide sequence: TGTGCCAGCAGCTTCCCTCGCGGAGAGCAGTTCTTC.

The CDR3 coding sequence is TGCGCCAGCAGCCAAGGAATACTAGCGGCCATCTCCTACGAGCAGTACTTC. This codes for CASSQGILAAISYEQYF. V gene TRBV4-1 combines with J gene TRBJ2-7; 8 positions agree with TRBD2. Germline loops: CDR1 MGHRA, CDR2 YSYEKL. This CDR3 contains 17 residues. Trimming removed 1 base from V and 0 bases from J; junction bases left unmatched: 8.

This clone appeared once. The chain has TRBV6-5 and TRBJ1-5, with 7 bases fitting TRBD1. V shed 5 bases, J shed 7 bases, and the junction held 11 bases outside the gene matches. The CDR3 has 15 residues. Germline CDR1 MNHEY, CDR2 SVGAGI. CDR3 sequence reads: CASSPSGGGQQPQHF. The CDR3 nucleotides read TGTGCCAGCAGTCCCTCAGGGGGGGGCCAACAGCCCCAGCATTTT.

This chain connects TRBV28 to TRBJ2-2; 11 nucleotides match TRBD2. This CDR3 spans 12 amino acids. Germline-derived CDR1 and CDR2 are MDHEN and SYDVKM. The CDR3 reads CVVAGGPGELFF. The CDR3 region has the DNA TGTGTAGTAGCGGGAGGGCCCGGGGAGCTGTTTTTT.

This rearrangement joins TRBV7-3 to TRBJ2-7; D is unclear. V gave up 1 base and J gave up 4 bases, with 14 bases separating them. CDR1 is SGHTA, CDR2 FQGTGA, per germline. The CDR3 has 15 amino acids. This CDR3 is CASSLMPGGSYEQYF. The CDR3 nucleotides read TGTGCCAGCAGCTTAATGCCAGGTGGTTCGTACGAGCAGTACTTC. Looking up the rest from reference TRBV7-3 and TRBJ2-7 gives the full variable domain: GAGVSQTPSNKVTEKGKYVELRCDPISGHTALYWYRQSLGQGPEFLIYFQGTGAADDSGLPNDRFFAVRPEGSVSTLKIQRTERGDSAVYLCASSLMPGGSYEQYFGPGTRLTVT.

The chain carries TRBV3-1 (or the pseudogene TRBV3-2) and TRBJ2-4, with TRBD2 matching 7 bases. Germline V CDR1 and CDR2: LGHDT, YNNKEL (reference sequence). The CDR3 loop spans 16 amino acids. V lost 4 bases to trimming and J lost 1 base; unmatched junction nucleotides: 7. The CDR3 spells CASSRSGNWAKNIQYF. The CDR3 nucleotides are TGTGCCAGCAGCCGGAGCGGGAATTGGGCCAAAAACATTCAGTACTTC.

The chain employs TRBV6-1 and TRBJ2-3; 7 bases match TRBD2. The length of the CDR3 is 18 residues. Germline CDR1 is MNHNS and CDR2 is SASEGT. Trimming removed 2 bases from V and 2 bases from J; junction bases left unmatched: 13. The DNA of the CDR3 is TGTGCCAGCAGTGAAACCCCCTATAGGAGCGGGGCCACAGATACGCAGTATTTT. Amino acids: CASSETPYRSGATDTQYF.

The chain is built from TRBV19 and TRBJ1-2, with 7 bases identical to TRBD1. CDR1 and CDR2 from the germline V gene are LNHDA and SQIVND (reference sequence). The junction had 18 bases not matched to a gene; V was cut back by 7 bases and J by 4 bases. The CDR3 length is 17 residues. CDR3 sequence (DNA): TGTGCCAGTACCAGGGGGATACAGGGCAGTGATGGCTATGGCTACACCTTC. Its protein is CASTRGIQGSDGYGYTF.

The rearrangement uses TRBV28 and TRBJ1-2; no clear D gene. Germline V CDR1 and CDR2: MDHEN, SYDVKM. The CDR3 sequence is 14 residues long. Trimming pared 1 base from V and 6 bases from J, leaving 12 bases between. As DNA, the CDR3 is TGTGCCAGCAGTTTATCTTCAAGGTCTCATGGCTACACCTTC. This gives the protein CASSLSSRSHGYTF.

For the CDR3, the DNA is TGTGCCAGCAGCTTAGTCCCAGCGGCTAACTATGGCTACACCTTC. It yields the protein CASSLVPAANYGYTF. V and J are TRBV7-8 and TRBJ1-2; D is unclear. This CDR3 spans 15 amino acids. V gave up 1 base and J gave up 0 bases, with 9 bases separating them. Germline V CDR1 and CDR2: SGHVS, FQNEAQ. The variable domain in full, completed from reference TRBV7-8 and TRBJ1-2, reads GAGVSQSPRYKVAKRGQDVALRCDPISGHVSLFWYQQALGQGPEFLTYFQNEAQLDKSGLPSDRFFAERPEGSVSTLKIQRTQQEDSAVYLCASSLVPAANYGYTFGSGTRLTVV.

The J gene is TRBJ2-3, the V gene TRBV5-5; D is unresolved. The CDR3 is made up of 13 amino acids. The V and J ends lost 3 bases and 5 bases respectively, with 10 bases between them. CDR1 is SGHKS and CDR2 is YYEKEE in the germline V gene (reference sequence). The CDR3 coding sequence is TGTGCCAGCAGCTCGCTATTGAGAGATACGCAGTATTTT. Amino acids: CASSSLLRDTQYF. The complete variable domain, with remaining parts taken from reference TRBV5-5 and TRBJ2-3, reads DAGVTQSPTHLIKTRGQQVTLRCSPISGHKSVSWYQQVLGQGPQFIFQYYEKEERGRGNFPDRFSARQFPNYSSELNVNALLLGDSALYLCASSSLLRDTQYFGPGTRLTVL.

The rearrangement joins TRBV30 to TRBJ2-3, with D perhaps matching TRBD1 (5 bases). Trimming shortened V by 2 bases and J by 6 bases, and 12 bases separated the two germline ends. Germline V CDR1 and CDR2: GTSNPN, SVGIG (reference sequence). The CDR3 is 13 amino acids. In DNA form, the CDR3 reads TGTGCCTGGAGTATAGCAGGGTACGATACGCAGTATTTT. It translates to CAWSIAGYDTQYF.

The chain joins TRBV7-9 to TRBJ1-2; no clear D. Germline-derived CDR1 and CDR2 are SEHNR and FQNEAQ (reference sequence). The CDR3 is 13 residues long. Trimming removed 1 base from V and 4 bases from J, with 7 bases in between. The CDR3 here is CASSLGVSYGYTF. Written as DNA, the CDR3 is TGTGCCAGCAGCTTAGGTGTGAGCTATGGCTACACCTTC. Looking up the rest from reference TRBV7-9 and TRBJ1-2 gives the full variable domain: DTGVSQNPRHKITKRGQNVTFRCDPISEHNRLYWYRQTLGQGPEFLTYFQNEAQLEKSRLLSDRFSAERPKGSFSTLEIQRTEQGDSAMYLCASSLGVSYGYTFGSGTRLTVV.

The chain employs TRBV30 and TRBJ2-1; TRBD2 agrees at 14 bases. Looked up from germline, CDR1 is GTSNPN and CDR2 is SVGIG (reference sequence). This CDR3 comprises 15 residues. Trimming at V came to 4 bases and at J to 7 bases, leaving 6 bases not matched to a gene. The CDR3 protein is CAWNHGTSGRNEQFF. In DNA, the CDR3 is TGTGCCTGGAATCACGGGACTAGCGGGAGAAATGAGCAGTTCTTC.

The genes are TRBV9 and TRBJ2-1; weak D call: TRBD2 (5 bases). CDR3 length equals 17 residues. Trimming left V 0 bases short and J 0 bases short, with 13 bases between. Germline V lookup: CDR1 SGDLS, CDR2 YYNGEE. The CDR3 nucleotides read TGTGCCAGCAGCGTAGAGGGAAGCGGCAGCTCCTACAATGAGCAGTTCTTC. Amino acids: CASSVEGSGSSYNEQFF.

This clone appeared once. The V gene is TRBV12-3 or TRBV12-4, the J gene TRBJ2-7; D remains ambiguous. The V gene lost 2 bases and the J gene lost 12 bases, with 17 bases spanning the gap. The CDR3 is 13 amino acids. Written as DNA, the CDR3 is TGTGCCAGCAGTTTACAGTCTGATGGTAATCGGTACTTC. It codes for CASSLQSDGNRYF.

The chain has TRBV10-3 and TRBJ1-1; no clear D gene. Trimming took 8 bases from V and 1 from J, leaving 8 bases between them. The CDR3 is 12 residues long. Germline V gene lookup returns CDR1 ENHRY and CDR2 SYGVKD. DNA for the CDR3: TGTGCCATCCGGCGGGGGAACACTGAAGCTTTCTTT. Translation: CAIRRGNTEAFF.

The CDR3 sequence is CASSRRTGMSQPQHF. The CDR3 DNA follows: TGTGCCAGCTCTCGCAGGACAGGGATGAGTCAGCCCCAGCATTTT. V and J are TRBV18 and TRBJ1-5, with TRBD1 matching 8 bases. Germline values: CDR1 KGHSH, CDR2 LQKENI. Unmatched junction bases numbered 10, after V lost 6 bases and J lost 6 bases. The CDR3 is 15 amino acids.

In DNA, the CDR3 is TGCGCCAGCAACTTAGAGGGAACGAGGAATTCACCCCTCCACTTT. It is translated as CASNLEGTRNSPLHF. The chain recombines TRBV5-1 with TRBJ1-6; D not resolved. Germline CDR1 SGHRS, CDR2 YFSETQ. Deletions cut 6 bases from V and 7 bases from J, with 17 bases between. This CDR3 is 15 amino acids long.

The rearrangement links TRBV28 to TRBJ2-7, with 7 bases matching TRBD1. This CDR3 spans 15 amino acids. Germline V lookup: CDR1 MDHEN, CDR2 SYDVKM. V dropped 4 bases and J dropped 2; count of bases not matched to a gene: 8. In nucleotides, the CDR3 is TGTGCCAGCAGTTCGGAAAGCACAGGGGCCTACGAGCAGTACTTC. It codes for CASSSESTGAYEQYF. The complete variable domain, with remaining parts taken from reference TRBV28 and TRBJ2-7, reads DVKVTQSSRYLVKRTGEKVFLECVQDMDHENMFWYRQDPGLGLRLIYFSYDVKMKEKGDIPEGYSVSREKKERFSLILESASTNQTSMYLCASSSESTGAYEQYFGPGTRLTVT.

For the CDR3, the DNA is TGTGCCAGCAGCCGCCTGGGTATAGCGGGTACCACAGATACGCAGTATTTT. Its protein product is CASSRLGIAGTTDTQYF. The rearrangement joins TRBV5-4 to TRBJ2-3; 7 bases are shared with TRBD2. CDR1 and CDR2 (germline): SGHNT, YYREEE (reference sequence). The CDR3 is 17 residues long. V shed 4 bases, J shed 2 bases, and the junction held 13 bases outside the gene matches.

The chain employs TRBV7-9 and TRBJ1-5; D remains unclear. CDR3 length: 14 amino acids. Germline lookup yields CDR1 SEHNR and CDR2 FQNEAQ (reference sequence). Trimming removed 7 bases at V and 6 bases at J, with 16 bases between. The CDR3 nucleotides are TGTGCCAGCACCGCCGCGAGTGTTGGTCAGCCCCAGCATTTT. This gives the protein CASTAASVGQPQHF.

The rearrangement links TRBV27 to TRBJ1-1; no clear D gene. The germline V gene has CDR1 MNHEY and CDR2 SMNVEV (reference sequence). Trimming stripped 1 base from V and 1 base from J, with 10 bases between. This CDR3 contains 15 residues. The CDR3 region has the DNA TGTGCCAGCAGTTTATATCCGGGAAAGAACACTGAAGCTTTCTTT. Amino acid sequence: CASSLYPGKNTEAFF.

The chain joins TRBV5-1 to TRBJ2-1; 11 nucleotides line up with TRBD2. V trimming: 3 bases; J trimming: 9 bases; junction bases outside the gene matches: 11. Per germline, CDR1 SGHRS and CDR2 YFSETQ. The CDR3 consists of 16 residues. The CDR3 here is CASSSQLAGVRGEQFF. CDR3 DNA sequence: TGCGCCAGCAGCTCGCAACTAGCGGGAGTCCGCGGTGAGCAGTTCTTC.

V gene TRBV2 combines with J gene TRBJ2-7, with D perhaps TRBD2 (6 bases). The germline V and J ends were trimmed by 2 bases and 5 bases, with 19 bases remaining between them. CDR3 length: 16 residues. Germline lookup yields CDR1 SNHLY and CDR2 FYNNEI. CDR3 loop: CASSEIRGSGTHEQYF. The DNA of the CDR3 is TGTGCCAGCAGTGAAATTCGGGGGAGTGGAACCCACGAGCAGTACTTC.

The chain carries TRBV29-1 and TRBJ1-1; D not certain. The CDR3 loop spans 13 amino acids. V was cut by 4 bases and J by 1 base, with 10 bases left in between. The germline gives CDR1 SQVTM, CDR2 ANQGSEA. The CDR3, as DNA: TGCAGCGTTGGTCATCCGGGGAACACTGAAGCTTTCTTT. This translates into CSVGHPGNTEAFF.

The chain carries TRBV6-6 and TRBJ1-6; 7 bases fit TRBD1. Germline CDR1 MNHNY, CDR2 SVGAGI (reference sequence). V was pared by 2 bases and J by 9 bases, with 10 bases of the junction left unmatched. The length of the CDR3 is 16 residues. The CDR3 bases are TGTGCCAGCAGTTACGTCAGAGGGGGCAGTAGTTCACCCCTCCACTTT. It yields the protein CASSYVRGGSSSPLHF.